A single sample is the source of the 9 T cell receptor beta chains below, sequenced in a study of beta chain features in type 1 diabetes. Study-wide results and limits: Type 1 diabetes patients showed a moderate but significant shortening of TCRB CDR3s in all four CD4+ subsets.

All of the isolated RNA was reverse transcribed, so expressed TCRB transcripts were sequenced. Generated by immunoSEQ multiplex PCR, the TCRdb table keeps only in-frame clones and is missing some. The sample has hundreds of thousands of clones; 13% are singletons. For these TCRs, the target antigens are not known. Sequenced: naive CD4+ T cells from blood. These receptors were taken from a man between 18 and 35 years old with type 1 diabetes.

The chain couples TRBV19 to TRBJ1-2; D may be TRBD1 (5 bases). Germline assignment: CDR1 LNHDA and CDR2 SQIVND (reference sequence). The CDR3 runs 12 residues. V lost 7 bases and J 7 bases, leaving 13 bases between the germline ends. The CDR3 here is CASNNRLGGYTF. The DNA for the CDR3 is TGTGCCAGTAATAACAGGCTAGGTGGCTACACCTTC.

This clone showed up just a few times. CDR3: CASRSRGYNEQFF. CDR3 nucleotide sequence: TGTGCCAGCAGATCACGGGGCTACAATGAGCAGTTCTTC. The chain carries TRBV11-3 and TRBJ2-1; weak D call: TRBD2 (5 bases). CDR1 SGHNT and CDR2 YENEEA come from the germline V gene. Trimming left V 6 bases short and J 3 bases short, with 9 bases between. The CDR3 totals 13 residues. Variable domain in full (rest from reference TRBV11-3 and TRBJ2-1): EAGVVQSPRYKIIEKKQPVAFWCNPISGHNTLYWYLQNLGQGPELLIRYENEEAVDDSQLPKDRFSAERLKGVDSTLKIQPAELGDSAVYLCASRSRGYNEQFFGPGTRLTVL.

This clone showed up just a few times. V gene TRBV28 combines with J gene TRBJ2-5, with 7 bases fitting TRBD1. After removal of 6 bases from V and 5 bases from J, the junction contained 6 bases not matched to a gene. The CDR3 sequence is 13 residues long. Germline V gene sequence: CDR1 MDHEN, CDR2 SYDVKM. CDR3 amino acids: CASSRTGVETQYF. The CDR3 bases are TGTGCCAGCAGCCGAACAGGGGTTGAGACCCAGTACTTC.

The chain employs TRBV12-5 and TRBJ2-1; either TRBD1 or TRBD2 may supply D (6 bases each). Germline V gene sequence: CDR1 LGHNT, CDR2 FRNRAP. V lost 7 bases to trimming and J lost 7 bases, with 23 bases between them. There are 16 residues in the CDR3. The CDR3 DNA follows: TGTGCTAGTGCCGCAAGTGGGGGGCCCGTAATGAATGAGCAGTTCTTC. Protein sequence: CASAASGGPVMNEQFF.

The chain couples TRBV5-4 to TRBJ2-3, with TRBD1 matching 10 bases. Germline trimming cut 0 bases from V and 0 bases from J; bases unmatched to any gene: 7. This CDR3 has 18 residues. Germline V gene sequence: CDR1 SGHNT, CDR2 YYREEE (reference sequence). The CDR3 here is CASSLAGTGALSTDTQYF. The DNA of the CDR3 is TGTGCCAGCAGCTTGGCCGGGACAGGGGCCCTTAGCACAGATACGCAGTATTTT.

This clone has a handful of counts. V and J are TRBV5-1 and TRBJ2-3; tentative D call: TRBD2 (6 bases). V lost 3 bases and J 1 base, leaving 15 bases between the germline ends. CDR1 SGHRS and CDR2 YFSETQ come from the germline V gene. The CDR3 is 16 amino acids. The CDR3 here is CASSSYSASGTDTQYF. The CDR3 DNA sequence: TGCGCCAGCAGCTCCTACTCGGCTAGCGGCACAGATACGCAGTATTTT.

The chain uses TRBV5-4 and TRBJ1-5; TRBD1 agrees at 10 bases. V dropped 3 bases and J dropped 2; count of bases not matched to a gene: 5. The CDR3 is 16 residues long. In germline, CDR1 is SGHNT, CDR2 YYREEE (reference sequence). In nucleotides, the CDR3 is TGTGCCAGCAGCTACCTCGGGACAGGGGGCAATCAGCCCCAGCATTTT. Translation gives CASSYLGTGGNQPQHF.

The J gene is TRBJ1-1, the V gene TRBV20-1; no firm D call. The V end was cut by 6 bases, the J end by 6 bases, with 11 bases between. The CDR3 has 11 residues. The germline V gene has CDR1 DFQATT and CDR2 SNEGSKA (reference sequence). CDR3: CSAIEPPEAFF. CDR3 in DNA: TGCAGTGCCATCGAGCCCCCTGAAGCTTTCTTT.

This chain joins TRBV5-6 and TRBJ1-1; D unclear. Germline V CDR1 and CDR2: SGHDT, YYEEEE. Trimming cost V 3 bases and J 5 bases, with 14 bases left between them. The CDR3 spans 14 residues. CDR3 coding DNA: TGTGCCAGCAGCTCCACGGGTGCCGGGACTGAAGCTTTCTTT. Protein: CASSSTGAGTEAFF.